This paragraph reports one T cell receptor beta chain. The germline gives CDR1 SGDLS, CDR2 YYNGEE. Losses at the gene ends were 2 bases for V and 4 bases for J; bases not matched to a gene: 4. The CDR3 runs 15 residues. The source of the sample is a study of blood T cell repertoires in COVID-19. Authors' processing steps: Estimated nucleated cell counts came from reference gene primer amplification. Generated by immunoSEQ multiplex PCR, the TCRdb table keeps only in-frame clones and is missing some. V, J and clone size were drawn from that table, and D and trimming were deduced from the DNA. Counted here are 90,000 to 130,000 clones, about 75% occurring once; the ten biggest clones make up around 16%.

The chain carries TRBV9 and TRBJ2-2; 8 bases line up with TRBD2. The TCR sequence derives from a woman older than 75 with active or convalescent COVID-19. Source material: peripheral blood. CDR3 bases: TGTGCCAGCAGCGTGGGACTAGAACTCACCGGGGAGCTGTTTTTT. The encoded protein is CASSVGLELTGELFF.